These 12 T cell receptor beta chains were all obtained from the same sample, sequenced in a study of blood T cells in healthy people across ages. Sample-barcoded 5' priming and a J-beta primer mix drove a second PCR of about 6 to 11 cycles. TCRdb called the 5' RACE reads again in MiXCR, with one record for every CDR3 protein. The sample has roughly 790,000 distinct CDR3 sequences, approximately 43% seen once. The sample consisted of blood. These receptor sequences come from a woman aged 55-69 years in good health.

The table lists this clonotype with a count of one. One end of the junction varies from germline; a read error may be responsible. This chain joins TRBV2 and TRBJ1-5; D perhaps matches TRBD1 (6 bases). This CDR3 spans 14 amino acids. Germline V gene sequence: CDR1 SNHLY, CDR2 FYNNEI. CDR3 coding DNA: TGTGCCGGCAGTTTACAGGGCCTCAATCAGCCCCAGCATTTT. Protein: CAGSLQGLNQPQHF.

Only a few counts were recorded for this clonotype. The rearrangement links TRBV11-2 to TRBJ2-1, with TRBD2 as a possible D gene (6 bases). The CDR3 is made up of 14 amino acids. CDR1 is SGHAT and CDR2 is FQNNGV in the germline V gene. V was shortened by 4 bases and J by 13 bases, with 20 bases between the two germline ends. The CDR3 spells CASSSWDSLSEQFF. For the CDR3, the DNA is TGTGCCAGCAGCTCATGGGACTCTTTGTCTGAACAGTTCTTC. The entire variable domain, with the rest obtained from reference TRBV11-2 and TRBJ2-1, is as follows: EAGVAQSPRYKIIEKRQSVAFWCNPISGHATLYWYQQILGQGPKLLIQFQNNGVVDDSQLPKDRFSAERLKGVDSTLKIQPAKLEDSAVYLCASSSWDSLSEQFFGPGTRLTVL.

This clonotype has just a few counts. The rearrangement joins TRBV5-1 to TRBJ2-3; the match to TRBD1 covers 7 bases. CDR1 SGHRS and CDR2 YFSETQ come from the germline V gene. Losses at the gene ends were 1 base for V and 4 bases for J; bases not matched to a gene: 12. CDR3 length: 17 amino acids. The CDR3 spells CASSLLKVAGGSDTQYF. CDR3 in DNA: TGCGCCAGCAGCTTGCTTAAGGTTGCAGGGGGATCAGATACGCAGTATTTT. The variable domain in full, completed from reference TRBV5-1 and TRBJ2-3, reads KAGVTQTPRYLIKTRGQQVTLSCSPISGHRSVSWYQQTPGQGLQFLFEYFSETQRNKGNFPGRFSGRQFSNSRSEMNVSTLELGDSALYLCASSLLKVAGGSDTQYFGPGTRLTVL.

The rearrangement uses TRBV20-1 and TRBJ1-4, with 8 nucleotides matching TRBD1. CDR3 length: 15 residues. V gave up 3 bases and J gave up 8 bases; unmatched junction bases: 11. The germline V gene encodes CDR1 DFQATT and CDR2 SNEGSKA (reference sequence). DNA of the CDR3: TGCAGTGCTAGGCCGACCGGGACAGGTGGCGAAAAACTGTTTTTT. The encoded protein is CSARPTGTGGEKLFF.

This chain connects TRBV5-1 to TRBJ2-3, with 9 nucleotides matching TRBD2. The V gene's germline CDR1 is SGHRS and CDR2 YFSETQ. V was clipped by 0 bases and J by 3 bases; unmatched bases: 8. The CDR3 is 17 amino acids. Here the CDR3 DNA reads TGCGCCAGCAGCTTGGTTGTCGCGGGAGGGGGAACAGATACGCAGTATTTT. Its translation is CASSLVVAGGGTDTQYF.

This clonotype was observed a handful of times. DNA of the CDR3: TGTGCCAGCTCGACTCAAGGCGCAGATACGCAGTATTTT. Translated: CASSTQGADTQYF. The chain is built from TRBV7-2 and TRBJ2-3; D is unclear. V was shortened by 8 bases and J by 4 bases, with 13 bases between the two germline ends. This CDR3 comprises 13 residues. Germline V CDR1 and CDR2: SGHTA, FQGNSA. Combining the CDR3 with reference TRBV7-2 and TRBJ2-3 gives the whole variable domain GAGVSQSPSNKVTEKGKDVELRCDPISGHTALYWYRQSLGQGLEFLIYFQGNSAPDKSGLPSDRFSAERTGGSVSTLTIQRTQQEDSAVYLCASSTQGADTQYFGPGTRLTVL.

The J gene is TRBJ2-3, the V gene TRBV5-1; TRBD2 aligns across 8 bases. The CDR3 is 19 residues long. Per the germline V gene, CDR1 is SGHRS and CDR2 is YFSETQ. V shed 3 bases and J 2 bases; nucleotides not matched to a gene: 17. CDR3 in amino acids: CASSYHHSAIAGPTDTQYF. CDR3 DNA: TGCGCCAGCAGCTACCACCACTCGGCTATAGCGGGGCCCACAGATACGCAGTATTTT.

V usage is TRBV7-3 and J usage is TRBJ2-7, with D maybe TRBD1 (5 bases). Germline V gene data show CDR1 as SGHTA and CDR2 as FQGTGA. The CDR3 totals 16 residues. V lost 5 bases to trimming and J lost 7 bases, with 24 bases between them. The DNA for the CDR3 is TGTGCCAGCAGCCTCGAGGCGTTGGTCCCAGGGAATGAGCAGTACTTC. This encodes CASSLEALVPGNEQYF.

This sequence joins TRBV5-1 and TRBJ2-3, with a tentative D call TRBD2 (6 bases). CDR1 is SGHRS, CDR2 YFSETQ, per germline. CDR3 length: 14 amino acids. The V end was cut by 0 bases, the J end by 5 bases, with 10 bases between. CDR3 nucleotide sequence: TGCGCCAGCAGCTTGGATCAGGGACTAGATACGCAGTATTTT. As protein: CASSLDQGLDTQYF. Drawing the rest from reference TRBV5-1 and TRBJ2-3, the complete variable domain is KAGVTQTPRYLIKTRGQQVTLSCSPISGHRSVSWYQQTPGQGLQFLFEYFSETQRNKGNFPGRFSGRQFSNSRSEMNVSTLELGDSALYLCASSLDQGLDTQYFGPGTRLTVL.

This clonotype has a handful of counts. This CDR3 is CASSYPRGEQYF. In nucleotides, the CDR3 is TGTGCCAGCAGTTACCCGAGGGGGGAGCAGTACTTC. The V call is TRBV6-5, the J call TRBJ2-7; D may be TRBD1 (6 bases). V lost 2 bases and J 7 bases, leaving 9 bases between the germline ends. Germline V gene lookup returns CDR1 MNHEY and CDR2 SVGAGI. This CDR3 spans 12 amino acids.

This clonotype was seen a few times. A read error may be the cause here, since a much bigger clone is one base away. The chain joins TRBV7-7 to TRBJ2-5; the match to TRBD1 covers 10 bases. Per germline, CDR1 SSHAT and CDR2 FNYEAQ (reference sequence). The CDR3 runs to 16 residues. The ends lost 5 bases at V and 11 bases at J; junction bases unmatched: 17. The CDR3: CASSPAGTGDYNEQYF. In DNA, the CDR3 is TGTGCCAGCAGCCCAGCCGGGACAGGGGACTACAATGAGCAGTACTTC.

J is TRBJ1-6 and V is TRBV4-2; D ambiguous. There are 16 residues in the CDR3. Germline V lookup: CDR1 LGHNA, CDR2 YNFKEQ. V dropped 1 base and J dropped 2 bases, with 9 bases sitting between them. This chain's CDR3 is CASSQVGSTYNSPLHF. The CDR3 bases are TGTGCCAGCAGCCAAGTTGGGAGTACCTATAATTCACCCCTCCACTTT.